Given below is one T cell receptor (beta chain) in context. This sample was taken from a study of cytomegalovirus exposure and HLA in healthy donors. The CDR3 contains 17 residues. With V trimmed by 0 bases and J by 6 bases, 6 bases remained unmatched. Per germline, CDR1 SGHDT and CDR2 YYEEEE. The PCR made use of 60 Vbeta and 13 Jbeta primers. Method: immunoSEQ multiplex PCR; TCRdb's copy keeps in-frame clones and lacks some. The sample lists about 120,000 clones; over 60% were seen once. The sequencing sample was made of PBMCs. This chain links TRBV5-6 with TRBJ1-6, with 10 nucleotides matching TRBD1. This TCR derives from a man between 18 and 29 years old in good health and CMV-seropositive. Here the CDR3 reads CASSLGQGAVRNSPLHF. CDR3 DNA: TGTGCCAGCAGCTTGGGACAGGGGGCAGTCCGTAATTCACCCCTCCACTTT.